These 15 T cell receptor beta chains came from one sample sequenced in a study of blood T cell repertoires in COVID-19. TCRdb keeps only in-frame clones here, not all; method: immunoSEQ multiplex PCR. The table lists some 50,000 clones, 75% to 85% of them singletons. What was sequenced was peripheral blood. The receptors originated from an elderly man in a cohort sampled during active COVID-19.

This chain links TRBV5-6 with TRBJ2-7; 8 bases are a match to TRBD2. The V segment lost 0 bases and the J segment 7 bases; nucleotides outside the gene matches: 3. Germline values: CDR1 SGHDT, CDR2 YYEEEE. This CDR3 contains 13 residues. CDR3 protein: CASSLVRGGEQYF. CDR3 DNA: TGTGCCAGCAGCTTGGTCCGGGGGGGAGAGCAGTACTTC.

The CDR3 protein is CASSPSSPGFATNEKLFF. CDR3 DNA: TGTGCCAGCTCACCATCCTCACCCGGTTTTGCAACTAATGAAAAACTGTTTTTT. The chain combines TRBV18 with TRBJ1-4; D is unclear. The CDR3 is 18 residues long. V shed 2 bases and J shed 0 bases, with 16 bases lying between them. Germline V gene lookup returns CDR1 KGHSH and CDR2 LQKENI.

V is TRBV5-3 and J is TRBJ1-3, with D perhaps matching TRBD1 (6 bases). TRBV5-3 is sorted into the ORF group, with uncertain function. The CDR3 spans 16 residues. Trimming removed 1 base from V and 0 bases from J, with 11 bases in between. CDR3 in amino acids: CARSLTGLHSGNTIYF. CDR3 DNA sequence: TGTGCCAGAAGCTTGACAGGGCTCCACTCTGGAAACACCATATATTTT.

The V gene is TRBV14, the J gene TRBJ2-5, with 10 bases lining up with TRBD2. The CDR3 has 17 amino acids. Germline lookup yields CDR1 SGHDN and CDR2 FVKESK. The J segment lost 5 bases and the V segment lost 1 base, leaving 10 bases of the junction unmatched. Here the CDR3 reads CASSQAGASGSGETQYF. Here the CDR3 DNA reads TGTGCCAGCAGCCAAGCGGGCGCTAGCGGGAGTGGGGAGACCCAGTACTTC.

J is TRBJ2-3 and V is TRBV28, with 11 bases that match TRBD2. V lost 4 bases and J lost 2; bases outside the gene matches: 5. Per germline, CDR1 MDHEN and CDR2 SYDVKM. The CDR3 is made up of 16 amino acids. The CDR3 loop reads CASSSGTSGPTDTQYF. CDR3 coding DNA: TGTGCCAGCAGTTCTGGGACTAGCGGTCCCACAGATACGCAGTATTTT.

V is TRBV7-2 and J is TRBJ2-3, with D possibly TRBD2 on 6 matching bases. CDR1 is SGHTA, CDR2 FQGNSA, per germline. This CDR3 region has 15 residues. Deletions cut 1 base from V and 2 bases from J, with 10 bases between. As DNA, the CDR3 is TGTGCCAGCAGCTTAGTGTCGGGAGTCACAGATACGCAGTATTTT. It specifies CASSLVSGVTDTQYF. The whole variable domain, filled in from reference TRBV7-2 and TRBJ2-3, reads GAGVSQSPSNKVTEKGKDVELRCDPISGHTALYWYRQSLGQGLEFLIYFQGNSAPDKSGLPSDRFSAERTGGSVSTLTIQRTQQEDSAVYLCASSLVSGVTDTQYFGPGTRLTVL.

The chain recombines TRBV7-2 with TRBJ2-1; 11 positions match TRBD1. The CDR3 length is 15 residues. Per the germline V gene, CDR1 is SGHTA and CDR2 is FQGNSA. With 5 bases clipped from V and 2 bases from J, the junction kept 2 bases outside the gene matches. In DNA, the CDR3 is TGTGCCAGCAGCCGGGACAGGGGGGCCTACAATGAGCAGTTCTTC. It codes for CASSRDRGAYNEQFF.

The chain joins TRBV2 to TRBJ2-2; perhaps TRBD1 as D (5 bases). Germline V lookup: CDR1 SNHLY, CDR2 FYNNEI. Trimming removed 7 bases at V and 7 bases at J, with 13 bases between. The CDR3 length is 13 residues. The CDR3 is CASIPDQGGELFF. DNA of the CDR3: TGTGCCAGCATTCCGGACCAGGGCGGGGAGCTGTTTTTT.

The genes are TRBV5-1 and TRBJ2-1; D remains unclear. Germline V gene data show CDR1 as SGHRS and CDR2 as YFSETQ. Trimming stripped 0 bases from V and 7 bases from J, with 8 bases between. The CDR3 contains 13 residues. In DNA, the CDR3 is TGCGCCAGCAGCTTGGCCCCAACAAATGAGCAGTTCTTC. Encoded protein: CASSLAPTNEQFF.

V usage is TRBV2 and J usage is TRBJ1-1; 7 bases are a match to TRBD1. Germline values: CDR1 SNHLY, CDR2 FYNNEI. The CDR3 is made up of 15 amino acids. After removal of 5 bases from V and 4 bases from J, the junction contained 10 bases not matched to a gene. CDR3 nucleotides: TGTGCCAGCAGTTGGGACAGCGGCCAGGGCACTGAAGCTTTCTTT. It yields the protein CASSWDSGQGTEAFF.

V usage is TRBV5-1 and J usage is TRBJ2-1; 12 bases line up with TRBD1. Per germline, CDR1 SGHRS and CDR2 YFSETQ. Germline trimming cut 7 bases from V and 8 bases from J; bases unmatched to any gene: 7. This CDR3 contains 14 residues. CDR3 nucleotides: TGCGCCAGCCGGACCGGGACAGGGGGCCATGAGCAGTTCTTC. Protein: CASRTGTGGHEQFF.

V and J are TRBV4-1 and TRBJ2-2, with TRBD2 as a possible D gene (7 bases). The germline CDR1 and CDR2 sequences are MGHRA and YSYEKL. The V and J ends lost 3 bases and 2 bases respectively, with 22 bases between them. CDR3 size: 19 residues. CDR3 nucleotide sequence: TGCGCCAGCAGCCAGCCCTCCCTTAGGGGGGGGAGCAACACCGGGGAGCTGTTTTTT. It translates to CASSQPSLRGGSNTGELFF.

The CDR3 DNA reads TGTGCCAGCATCTACAGGGTAGGGACTGAAGCTTTCTTT. Translation gives CASIYRVGTEAFF. The chain is built from TRBV12-3 or TRBV12-4 and TRBJ1-1; possibly TRBD1 for D (6 bases). V was clipped by 7 bases and J by 5 bases, with 14 bases between them. The CDR3 runs to 13 residues.

CDR3 nucleotides: TGTGCCAGCAGTCGCGGCGGGAACTATGGCTACACCTTC. Residues: CASSRGGNYGYTF. The rearrangement joins TRBV12-3 or TRBV12-4 to TRBJ1-2; D ambiguous. V was pared by 5 bases and J by 2 bases, with 9 bases between. The CDR3 contains 13 residues.

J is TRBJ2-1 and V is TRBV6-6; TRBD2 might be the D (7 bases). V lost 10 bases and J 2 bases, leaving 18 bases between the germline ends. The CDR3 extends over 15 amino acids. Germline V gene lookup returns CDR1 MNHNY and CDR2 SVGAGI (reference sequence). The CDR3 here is CATKGGGSTYNEQFF. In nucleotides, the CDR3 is TGTGCCACCAAGGGGGGAGGGTCTACCTACAATGAGCAGTTCTTC.